This TCR beta chain was recorded in a study of T cells in narcolepsy. Using immunoSEQ multiplex PCR, the repertoire was profiled, and TCRdb retains in-frame clones only, with some absent. The data show around 31,000 clones, around four fifths seen once. Notes on the study in general: Autoreactive HCRT-specific and TRIB2-specific clonotypes were marked in same-patient CSF-versus-blood CD4+ comparisons.

Germline values: CDR1 SNHLY, CDR2 FYNNEI. V gave up 7 bases and J gave up 2 bases, with 14 bases separating them. The CDR3 totals 14 residues. Remarks on this clone: Its antigen is not known.

The chain joins TRBV2 to TRBJ1-2; D is possibly TRBD1 (6 bases). The sequence was collected from a human donor with narcolepsy. The sequenced sample was CD45RA- memory CD4+ T cells from PBMCs. The CDR3 spells CASKLGGANYGYTF. DNA for the CDR3: TGTGCCAGCAAGCTCGGGGGGGCCAACTATGGCTACACCTTC.